This T cell receptor beta chain was obtained from a study of T and B cells in COVID-19 patients. Whole-study context: In the active-infection cohort, nine tenths of the roughly 20 patients had comorbidities linked to unfavorable COVID-19 outcome.

This clonotype was detected ten times or more. The target antigen is unknown. Its ends do not fully match the called genes, so a read error is possible. Germline loops: CDR1 MNHEY, CDR2 SVGEGT. The CDR3 contains 9 residues. TRB was amplified from around 250-500 ng of blood genomic DNA. General study points: No sequencing was yet done of CD4+, regulatory or CD8+ subsets, or of SARS-CoV-2-responsive or tetramer+ sorted cells. Patients with COVID-19 reportedly showed strongly skewed T cell receptor beta variable and joining gene usage.

BIOMED2 TRB-A/B primer pools were used in multiplex TRB PCR. MiXCR was run by TCRdb on the multiplex PCR reads, yielding one entry per CDR3 protein. Seen here are about 14,000 distinct CDR3 sequences, less than 35% observed once, and the top ten hold 7% to 7.5%. The sample was blood. This TCR came from a human donor who had recovered from COVID-19. The chain has TRBV6-2 or TRBV6-3 and TRBJ2-7; no clear D. CDR3 sequence (DNA): TGTGCCAGCACTTACGAGCAGTACTTC. This gives the protein CASTYEQYF.